This TCR beta chain was sequenced in a study of patients and donors after allogeneic stem cell transplantation (dated by TCRdb to 2019 to 2021). At the junction V is shortened by 2 bases and J by 4 bases, with 13 bases in between. The CDR3 covers 15 residues, taking in both the cysteine and the phenylalanine. Just the 45-base CDR3 DNA is kept, in frame starting at base 1. CDR1 and CDR2 are drawn from the germline V gene: SGDLS, YYNGEE. Library generation was performed with RT-PCR. The sequencer listed for this sample is NextSeq 550. Using fastp at Q25 and MiXCR, TCRdb reprocessed the public reads and kept productive beta chains. Records with the same CDR3 protein are collapsed into one entry carrying the most frequent genes and DNA. The sample yields some 200,000 distinct CDR3 sequences; less than 45% were counted once. The ten largest make up 33% of the sample. This clonotype occurred a few times. Its antigen is currently not known. It has no much larger one-base neighbor in the sample; base qualities were not kept.

This TCR derives from a human donor who was either an allogeneic HSCT recipient or a stem cell or donor lymphocyte infusion donor (not recorded which). It is not recorded whose cells these are; they may come from a transplant donor. The specimen was blood, either unsorted or a sorted T cell fraction (not recorded which). The chain is encoded by TRBV9 joined to TRBJ1-3, with a weak D call of TRBD1 (6 bases match). The DNA is TGTGCCAGCAGCGTCCAAACAGGGTACGGAAACACCATATATTTT. Its coded protein is CASSVQTGYGNTIYF.